The 9 T cell receptor beta chains given below trace back to one sample, sequenced in a study of type 1 regulatory T cells. These receptors' antigens are unknown. One entry per CDR3 protein results from TCRdb running MiXCR on the reads. This sample yields roughly 68,000 distinct CDR3 sequences, of which roughly 60% are seen a single time; 6% to 9% belongs to the top ten. Sequenced material: cultured T cells, either the whole culture or a sorted T cell fraction (not recorded which). Subset meaning: Tr1-enriched cell product generated in vitro against host alloantigens. These receptors originate from a human donor in good health.

This clonotype was recorded a few times. The chain joins TRBV6-2 or TRBV6-3 to TRBJ2-1, with 7 positions matching TRBD2. This CDR3 region has 17 residues. The V gene end was trimmed by 0 bases and the J gene end by 3 bases; junction bases not matched to a gene: 8. The germline V gene encodes CDR1 MNHEY and CDR2 SVGEGT. The CDR3 bases are TGTGCCAGCAGTTACTCGAGTCTAGCGGAATTCTACAATGAGCAGTTCTTC. This sequence encodes CASSYSSLAEFYNEQFF.

J is TRBJ2-7 and V is TRBV11-2, with TRBD1 matching 7 bases. Trimming at V came to 2 bases and at J to 2 bases, leaving 6 bases not matched to a gene. This CDR3 is 15 amino acids long. The germline gives CDR1 SGHAT, CDR2 FQNNGV. CDR3 bases: TGTGCCAGCAGCTTAAGGACAGGTCTAACCTACGAGCAGTACTTC. It encodes CASSLRTGLTYEQYF.

This clonotype was detected ten times or more. The rearrangement links TRBV15 to TRBJ2-2; D remains ambiguous. The V and J ends lost 2 bases and 0 bases respectively, with 19 bases between them. There are 19 residues in the CDR3. Germline V gene sequence: CDR1 LNHNV, CDR2 YYDKDF (reference sequence). CDR3 coding DNA: TGTGCCACCAGCAGATCACAAATCCCGATAGGAGCGAACACCGGGGAGCTGTTTTTT. Translating it yields CATSRSQIPIGANTGELFF.

This clonotype appeared once. This rearrangement joins TRBV2 to TRBJ2-2, with D possibly being TRBD1 (5 bases). The CDR3 covers 14 residues. V dropped 6 bases and J dropped 2 bases, with 10 bases sitting between them. Germline loops: CDR1 SNHLY, CDR2 FYNNEI. CDR3 sequence: CASRSTVNTGELFF. CDR3 sequence (DNA): TGTGCCAGCAGGTCGACAGTTAACACCGGGGAGCTGTTTTTT.

The rearrangement joins TRBV4-2 to TRBJ2-5; 11 bases align to TRBD2. The CDR3 contains 16 residues. From germline, CDR1 is LGHNA and CDR2 YNFKEQ. V was pared by 4 bases and J by 1 base, with 5 bases of the junction left unmatched. The CDR3 DNA follows: TGTGCCAGCAGCCCCGCTAGCGGGAGGCTCCAAGAGACCCAGTACTTC. It is translated as CASSPASGRLQETQYF.

J is TRBJ2-7 and V is TRBV7-2; D unresolved. Trimming cost V 3 bases and J 5 bases, with 5 bases left between them. Germline V gives CDR1 SGHTA, CDR2 FQGNSA. The CDR3 loop spans 11 amino acids. CDR3 protein: CASSLYDEQYF. CDR3 coding DNA: TGTGCCAGCAGCTTGTACGACGAGCAGTACTTC.

This clonotype was detected only a few times. The chain couples TRBV6-1 to TRBJ1-2; 8 nucleotides agree with TRBD1. V lost 5 bases to trimming and J lost 5 bases; unmatched junction nucleotides: 4. Germline V gene data show CDR1 as MNHNS and CDR2 as SASEGT. The CDR3 sequence is 13 residues long. CDR3 sequence reads: CASSLDRDYGYTF. CDR3 DNA: TGTGCCAGCAGTTTGGACAGGGATTATGGCTACACCTTC.

This clonotype appeared a few times. V and J are TRBV27 and TRBJ2-7; tentatively, D is TRBD2 (5 bases). Trimming removed 5 bases at V and 0 bases at J, with 11 bases between. The CDR3 length is 14 residues. Germline V CDR1 and CDR2: MNHEY, SMNVEV (reference sequence). The DNA of the CDR3 is TGTGCCAGCAGTCCAAGCGGAGGCTCCTACGAGCAGTACTTC. Residues: CASSPSGGSYEQYF.

The chain recombines TRBV20-1 with TRBJ2-2; 12 nucleotides agree with TRBD2. CDR1 and CDR2 (germline): DFQATT, SNEGSKA (reference sequence). There are 15 residues in the CDR3. Losses at the gene ends were 5 bases for V and 5 bases for J; bases not matched to a gene: 6. CDR3: CSASPGTSGTGELFF. CDR3 in DNA: TGCAGTGCTTCCCCCGGGACTAGCGGGACCGGGGAGCTGTTTTTT.